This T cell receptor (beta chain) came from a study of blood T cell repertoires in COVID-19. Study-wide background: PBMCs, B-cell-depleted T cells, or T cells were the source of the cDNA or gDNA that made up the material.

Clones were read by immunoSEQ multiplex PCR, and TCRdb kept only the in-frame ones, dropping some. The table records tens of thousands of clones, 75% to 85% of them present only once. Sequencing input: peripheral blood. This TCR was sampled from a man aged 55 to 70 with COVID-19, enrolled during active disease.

CDR3 residues: CATSGSPRTGSKDTQYF. The CDR3 bases are TGTGCCACCAGTGGTTCCCCCCGAACAGGGAGTAAAGATACGCAGTATTTT. J is TRBJ2-3 and V is TRBV24-1; possibly TRBD1 for D (6 bases). Germline V gene lookup returns CDR1 KGHDR and CDR2 SFDVKD. The CDR3 has 17 amino acids. Trimming shortened V by 5 bases and J by 5 bases, and 22 bases separated the two germline ends.